This note documents a single T cell receptor beta chain sequence. No cognate antigen has been identified for it. Base qualities are not provided; no much larger clone lies one nucleotide away. One collaborating source in Seattle enrolled patients while the patients were actively infected and followed the patients over time throughout the course of disease. Collaborating institutions collected whole blood in K2EDTA tubes following their own protocols. Collaborator samples were shipped for TCRbeta analysis as frozen whole blood, isolated PBMCs, or DNA extracted from either sample type. The immunoSEQ Assay, a bias-controlled multiplex PCR, was used to amplify TCRbeta CDR3 regions from genomic DNA. The original pipeline was this. Nucleated cell counts per sample were estimated from amplification of reference gene primers within the assay. Sequence reads were collapsed and filtered to measure the absolute abundance of every unique TCRbeta CDR3 rearrangement. For each sample, productive Simpson clonality was calculated by taking the square root of Simpson's diversity index across productive rearrangements. This immuneACCESS table, as held by TCRdb, lists in-frame sequences with V and J called but not all clones. Of the missing ones, under half trace to an unresolved V gene in checked studies; the others have no known cause. From that table come the V and J calls and clone size; the DNA was used to work out D and trimming. The sample yields approximately 270,000 clones; about 80% were counted once. Roughly 14% of the sample lies in the top ten.

The source of the sample is a study of blood T cell repertoires in COVID-19 (dated by TCRdb to 2018 to 2020). Some background on the complete study: Samples from collaborators originated in the United States, Italy and Spain and spanned both the acute and convalescent phases of COVID-19. The material from the prospective study consisted of cDNA or gDNA derived from T cells, B-cell-depleted T cells, or PBMCs. A de-identified subject ID, COVID-19 status, age in years and sex were almost always included in the sample metadata. HLA class I and class II types, where available, came from metadata supplied by the sample provider rather than from assay-based typing. Deeply sampled blood TCRbeta repertoires from subjects exposed to, actively infected with, or recovered from COVID-19 were included in the dataset. The repertoires were made available in a free public database intended to serve as a resource for research on the immune response to SARS-CoV-2. The samples were drawn from the first 160 participants of the ongoing ImmuneRACE study and from roughly 1,300 subjects provided by 6 global collaborators.

The full study reports these points: How much clinical and demographic metadata was included differed by source and by participant, and the metadata was provided uncurated.

Taken from cysteine to phenylalanine, the CDR3 has 13 residues. Of the read, only the CDR3 DNA is kept; its 39 bases are in frame from base 1. V is shortened by 2 bases, J by 6 bases, and the region joining them spans 8 bases. According to the germline V gene (reference sequence), CDR1 reads SEHNR and CDR2 reads FQNEAQ. The chain was built from TRBV7-9 and TRBJ2-1, with the D gene too uncertain to name. The source of this sequence is a person aged 70 to 85 with COVID-19, enrolled during active disease. The sample was peripheral blood. The CDR3 region reads CASSLTIANEQFF. The DNA sequence reads TGTGCCAGCAGCTTAACCATAGCCAATGAGCAGTTCTTC.